Listed below are T cell receptor beta chains from one sample, sequenced in a study of monozygotic twins with inflammatory bowel disease. TCRdb reanalyzed the 5' RACE reads, giving one entry per CDR3 protein sequence and no DNA. The record lists about 160,000 distinct CDR3 sequences, of which the ten most abundant hold roughly 2.4%. Sequencing input: blood. All receptors derive from a human donor with ulcerative colitis or Crohn's disease, or a healthy co-twin of an affected twin (not recorded which). Each CDR3 is given with its conserved first and last residue.

TRBV15	TRBJ1-2	CATSSRQGISYGYTF
TRBV7-3	TRBJ1-1	CASSAYTGPTEAFF
TRBV19	TRBJ1-2	CASRSGVNYGYTF
TRBV5-4	TRBJ2-3	CASSIPGQGPTDTQYF
TRBV7-8	TRBJ2-7	CASSSGLAGGGREQYF
TRBV28	TRBJ2-3	CASSGSGTLTDTQYF
TRBV28	TRBJ2-3	CASTSGASRADTQYF
TRBV20-1	TRBJ2-1	CSASSGAGGYNEQFF
TRBV7-9	TRBJ2-2	CASSLAAVNTGELFF
TRBV20-1	TRBJ2-7	CSARRQTGSSYEQYF
TRBV7-9	TRBJ1-1	CASSFDPGQGMNTEAFF
TRBV5-1	TRBJ2-2	CASSPLRGGGELFF
TRBV7-9	TRBJ1-4	CASSLPARQGEGEKLFF
TRBV20-1	TRBJ1-1	CSARDDRGQGNTEAFF
TRBV6-6	TRBJ2-1	CASRESNEQFF
TRBV6-1	TRBJ2-5	CASTFSKASRETQYF
TRBV12-3/TRBV12-4	TRBJ2-3	CASRGGVRPDTQYF
TRBV7-3	TRBJ2-2	CASSRGEGTGELFF
TRBV28	TRBJ2-7	CASGGRGAYEQYF
TRBV2	TRBJ1-2	CASSERASDYGYTF
TRBV27	TRBJ2-7	CASNLGQGGRNEQYF
TRBV9	TRBJ2-2	CATSGAGPNTGELFF
TRBV7-2	TRBJ2-1	CASSRLSSYNEQFF
TRBV7-2	TRBJ2-7	CASSLGGGLAGGEQYF
TRBV2	TRBJ2-7	CASKFLQGDEQYF
TRBV15	TRBJ2-1	CATSRASGAYNEQFF
TRBV20-1	TRBJ2-1	CSARDSLPIYNEQFF
TRBV12-3/TRBV12-4	TRBJ2-2	CASRGDWEVYTGELFF
TRBV5-5	TRBJ2-7	CASSATLTVLSGYEQYF
TRBV10-3	TRBJ2-3	CAISESKQGDTDTQYF
TRBV5-6	TRBJ2-1	CASSLVALAYNEQFF
TRBV5-1	TRBJ2-2	CASSLDFVLAGAGELFF
TRBV20-1	TRBJ1-5	CSARATSGYSNQPQHF
TRBV12-3/TRBV12-4	TRBJ2-1	CASSLEPDSYNEQFF
TRBV10-2	TRBJ2-3	CASSEPRTATIPDTQYF
TRBV5-1	TRBJ1-2	CASSLARVIGDGYTF
TRBV6-2/TRBV6-3	TRBJ2-1	CASSNGYNEQFF